One sample yielded the 30 T cell receptor beta chains listed below, sequenced in a study of T-cell memory formation after mild COVID-19. TCRdb itself ran the 5' RACE reads through MiXCR, one entry per CDR3 protein. The sample consists of 500,000 to 550,000 distinct CDR3 sequences, about a fifth of them appearing once. Sample: PBMCs or a T cell subset sorted from them (not recorded which). The source is an adult woman who had mild COVID-19 (a few samples of this study predate the infection). Cell type and time point are not known.

The chain links TRBV12-3 or TRBV12-4 to TRBJ2-7, with TRBD1 as a possible D gene (6 bases). CDR3 size: 15 residues. Trimming removed 5 bases from V and 3 bases from J, with 17 bases in between. As DNA, the CDR3 is TGTGCCAGCAGTGCCCTTTATAGAGGGGGCTACGAGCAGTACTTC. Amino acids: CASSALYRGGYEQYF.

The CDR3 coding sequence is TGTGCCAGCAGCGTAGGACCCTTGAGGGCCACCAAGAGACCCCAGTACTTC. Translated, it gives CASSVGPLRATKRPQYF. The chain recombines TRBV3-1 with TRBJ2-5; perhaps TRBD2 as D (5 bases). V lost 5 bases and J 9 bases, leaving 28 bases between the germline ends. The germline V gene encodes CDR1 LGHDT and CDR2 YNNKEL (reference sequence). The CDR3 covers 17 residues.

This clonotype showed up many times. The chain joins TRBV9 to TRBJ2-2; the match to TRBD2 covers 9 bases. Losses at the gene ends were 0 bases for V and 5 bases for J; bases not matched to a gene: 5. In germline, CDR1 is SGDLS, CDR2 YYNGEE. The CDR3 has 16 amino acids. CDR3 amino acids: CASSVGILAGTGELFF. For the CDR3, the DNA is TGTGCCAGCAGCGTAGGAATTCTAGCGGGAACCGGGGAGCTGTTTTTT.

This clonotype came up many times. The chain links TRBV7-2 to TRBJ2-3; possibly TRBD2 for D (5 bases). Trimming removed 3 bases from V and 0 bases from J, with 7 bases in between. This CDR3 region has 14 residues. Germline CDR1 and CDR2: SGHTA and FQGNSA. The CDR3 sequence is CASSFSESTDTQYF. The CDR3 DNA reads as TGTGCCAGCAGCTTTAGCGAAAGCACAGATACGCAGTATTTT.

The chain links TRBV28 to TRBJ2-7; 11 nucleotides align to TRBD2. Trimming cost V 8 bases and J 3 bases; bases outside gene matches: 9. Per the germline V gene, CDR1 is MDHEN and CDR2 is SYDVKM. This CDR3 has 15 amino acids. CDR3 sequence (DNA): TGTGCCAGCGGGTATACTAGCGGGGGTATCTACGAGCAGTACTTC. Encoded protein: CASGYTSGGIYEQYF.

This clonotype was seen repeatedly, ten times or more. The CDR3 loop reads CASSLGLAYEQYF. The CDR3 nucleotides read TGTGCCAGCAGCTTGGGTTTGGCCTACGAGCAGTACTTC. This rearrangement joins TRBV7-6 to TRBJ2-7; D ambiguous. The germline CDR1 and CDR2 sequences are SGHVS and FNYEAQ. V was trimmed by 3 bases and J by 2 bases, leaving 8 bases between them. This CDR3 is built from 13 residues.

The V gene is TRBV6-5, the J gene TRBJ2-1; D may be TRBD2 (5 bases). The V gene's germline CDR1 is MNHEY and CDR2 SVGAGI. The CDR3 extends over 14 amino acids. Trimming removed 8 bases from V and 8 bases from J, with 19 bases in between. CDR3 nucleotides: TGTGCCAGCTGCCACTGTCGGGGTTGGGATGAGCAGTTCTTC. Encoded protein: CASCHCRGWDEQFF.

The table lists this clonotype with a few counts. V usage is TRBV6-5 and J usage is TRBJ2-7; the D gene is possibly TRBD1 (6 bases). The V end was cut by 6 bases, the J end by 2 bases, with 14 bases between. The CDR3 is 14 amino acids. From germline, CDR1 is MNHEY and CDR2 SVGAGI. CDR3 in amino acids: CASSMLWDTYEQYF. DNA of the CDR3: TGTGCCAGCAGCATGCTTTGGGACACCTACGAGCAGTACTTC.

This clonotype was observed a few times. This chain uses TRBV7-6 with TRBJ2-1, with D possibly TRBD2 on 6 matching bases. CDR3 length: 14 amino acids. The germline CDR1 and CDR2 sequences are SGHVS and FNYEAQ. Trimming shortened V by 0 bases and J by 7 bases, and 10 bases separated the two germline ends. As DNA, the CDR3 is TGTGCCAGCAGCTTAGCCCCTAGCGATAATGAGCAGTTCTTC. Translated: CASSLAPSDNEQFF.

This clonotype was recorded a few times. This chain uses TRBV5-5 with TRBJ1-4; D gene ambiguous. There are 16 residues in the CDR3. Germline CDR1 reads SGHKS; CDR2 reads YYEKEE (reference sequence). The V and J ends lost 0 bases and 0 bases respectively, with 9 bases between them. The CDR3 loop reads CASSLAPGSTNEKLFF. CDR3 nucleotides: TGTGCCAGCAGCTTGGCCCCCGGATCAACTAATGAAAAACTGTTTTTT.

The J gene is TRBJ1-1, the V gene TRBV5-1; 8 nucleotides match TRBD1. The germline gives CDR1 SGHRS, CDR2 YFSETQ. The CDR3 contains 14 residues. V shed 0 bases and J 5 bases; nucleotides not matched to a gene: 3. The CDR3 loop is CASSLGQGQTEAFF. CDR3 coding DNA: TGCGCCAGCAGCTTGGGACAGGGGCAGACTGAAGCTTTCTTT.

This clonotype appeared a few times. The chain links TRBV4-1 to TRBJ2-7; 8 bases align to TRBD1. The J segment lost 3 bases and the V segment lost 1 base, leaving 11 bases of the junction unmatched. This CDR3 spans 17 amino acids. CDR1 is MGHRA, CDR2 YSYEKL, per germline. CDR3 DNA sequence: TGCGCCAGCAGCCAAGTCTGGGAGGACAGGGAAAACTACGAGCAGTACTTC. It codes for CASSQVWEDRENYEQYF.

The V call is TRBV29-1, the J call TRBJ2-6; D is uncertain. V was cut by 5 bases and J by 2 bases, with 7 bases left in between. The germline V gene has CDR1 SQVTM and CDR2 ANQGSEA. This CDR3 is built from 13 residues. The CDR3 sequence is CSVNLPGANVLTF. In DNA, the CDR3 is TGCAGCGTTAACTTACCTGGGGCCAACGTCCTGACTTTC.

This sequence joins TRBV20-1 and TRBJ2-7; 11 nucleotides match TRBD2. Per germline, CDR1 DFQATT and CDR2 SNEGSKA (reference sequence). Unmatched junction bases numbered 8, after V lost 3 bases and J lost 1 base. This CDR3 spans 16 amino acids. CDR3 sequence reads: CSARLLAGGQSYEQYF. CDR3 DNA: TGCAGTGCTAGGTTGCTAGCGGGAGGACAATCCTACGAGCAGTACTTC.

This clonotype occurred once. No conserved phenylalanine or tryptophan ends this CDR3, so it is likely a read error. The chain couples TRBV6-2 or TRBV6-3 to TRBJ2-7; D ambiguous. CDR1 is MNHEY, CDR2 SVGEGT, per germline. Trimming pared 5 bases from V and 2 bases from J, leaving 10 bases between. The CDR3 extends over 13 amino acids. The CDR3 nucleotides read TGTGCCAGCAGTCAGGCGGAGACCTACGAGCAGTACTTA. Its translation is CASSQAETYEQYL.

This clonotype was seen more than once but under ten times. The J gene is TRBJ2-5, the V gene TRBV24-1; D gene uncertain. The CDR3 is 14 residues long. Germline V gives CDR1 KGHDR, CDR2 SFDVKD. Trimming cost V 3 bases and J 7 bases, with 14 bases left between them. The CDR3, as DNA: TGTGCCACCAGTGATGCAACAGCAGGATCGACCCAGTACTTC. Translation gives CATSDATAGSTQYF.

The chain carries TRBV20-1 and TRBJ1-1, with a tentative D call TRBD1 (5 bases). The CDR3 extends over 10 amino acids. V was trimmed by 6 bases and J by 5 bases, leaving 7 bases between them. Germline-derived CDR1 and CDR2 are DFQATT and SNEGSKA (reference sequence). As DNA, the CDR3 is TGCAGTGCCGGGGGAACTGAAGCTTTCTTT. Protein: CSAGGTEAFF.

This clonotype was recorded a few times. J is TRBJ2-5 and V is TRBV5-1, with D possibly TRBD1 on 6 matching bases. Germline loops: CDR1 SGHRS, CDR2 YFSETQ. V lost 1 base and J lost 0, with 10 bases in between. The CDR3 length is 15 residues. CDR3 protein: CASSLSRGYQETQYF. For the CDR3, the DNA is TGCGCCAGCAGCTTGTCCAGGGGATACCAAGAGACCCAGTACTTC.

This clonotype was observed a handful of times. This sequence joins TRBV20-1 and TRBJ1-2; possible D gene TRBD1, 6 bases. CDR1 is DFQATT, CDR2 SNEGSKA, per germline (reference sequence). CDR3 size: 11 residues. V shed 0 bases and J shed 14 bases, with 13 bases lying between them. The CDR3 nucleotides are TGCAGTGCTAGAGATGACAGGTTAATAACCTTC. Its translation is CSARDDRLITF.

The chain employs TRBV7-3 and TRBJ2-2; 9 bases agree with TRBD2. CDR1 is SGHTA and CDR2 is FQGTGA in the germline V gene. The CDR3 runs to 16 residues. The J segment lost 6 bases and the V segment lost 5 bases, leaving 10 bases of the junction unmatched. The CDR3 loop reads CASSRRGLASSGELFF. The CDR3 DNA sequence: TGTGCCAGCAGCCGCCGGGGACTAGCATCGTCCGGGGAGCTGTTTTTT.

The table lists this clonotype with a few counts. The chain joins TRBV5-4 to TRBJ2-5; tentative D call: TRBD2 (7 bases). CDR3 length: 16 amino acids. Trimming stripped 2 bases from V and 5 bases from J, with 19 bases between. CDR1 is SGHNT, CDR2 YYREEE, per germline (reference sequence). The CDR3 DNA reads TGTGCCAGCAGCTTAATGCTTAGGGGGAGGGATGAGACCCAGTACTTC. It codes for CASSLMLRGRDETQYF.

The chain is built from TRBV6-5 and TRBJ2-2; 7 positions match TRBD1. The junction had 7 bases not matched to a gene; V was cut back by 8 bases and J by 4 bases. CDR1 and CDR2 from the germline V gene are MNHEY and SVGAGI. The CDR3 has 14 residues. The CDR3, as DNA: TGTGCCAGCGTGGGACAGAGATCCACCGGGGAGCTGTTTTTT. It translates to CASVGQRSTGELFF.

This clonotype was observed a few times. The V gene is TRBV12-3 or TRBV12-4, the J gene TRBJ1-5, with a possible D match to TRBD1 (6 bases). With 6 bases removed from V and 6 bases from J, the gap between germline ends came to 12 bases. This CDR3 spans 13 amino acids. For the CDR3, the DNA is TGTGCCAGCAGCCGAGGGGGGGCTCAGCCCCAGCATTTT. Encoded protein: CASSRGGAQPQHF.

This clonotype was observed once. The chain joins TRBV27 to TRBJ1-1, with 8 bases identical to TRBD1. The CDR3 runs to 15 residues. Trimming removed 5 bases from V and 7 bases from J; junction bases left unmatched: 12. Germline assignment: CDR1 MNHEY and CDR2 SMNVEV (reference sequence). CDR3 sequence reads: CASSAPEQGVSEAFF. CDR3 sequence (DNA): TGTGCCAGCAGTGCCCCAGAACAGGGGGTGAGTGAAGCTTTCTTT.

This clonotype was seen only a few times. The rearrangement uses TRBV10-3 and TRBJ2-1, with TRBD2 identical over 7 bases. CDR1 ENHRY and CDR2 SYGVKD come from the germline V gene. The CDR3 runs 15 residues. V lost 0 bases to trimming and J lost 5 bases; unmatched junction nucleotides: 4. In DNA form, the CDR3 reads TGTGCCATCAGTGAGTCCCAGCGGGGCCACAATGAGCAGTTCTTC. This gives the protein CAISESQRGHNEQFF.

The V call is TRBV11-2, the J call TRBJ2-2; D not resolved. V lost 7 bases and J lost 3, with 12 bases in between. Germline CDR1 is SGHAT and CDR2 is FQNNGV. The CDR3 sequence is 14 residues long. CDR3 in DNA: TGTGCCAGCACCTACGGTATGGACACCGGGGAGCTGTTTTTT. This translates into CASTYGMDTGELFF.

This rearrangement joins TRBV20-1 to TRBJ2-7; weak D call: TRBD2 (5 bases). Between the trimmed V and J ends, which lost 3 bases and 4 bases, there was a span of 16 bases. The CDR3 consists of 14 residues. Germline V lookup: CDR1 DFQATT, CDR2 SNEGSKA (reference sequence). The CDR3 spells CSASPRLSGYEQYF. For the CDR3, the DNA is TGCAGTGCTAGTCCTCGACTCAGCGGTTACGAGCAGTACTTC.

The table lists this clonotype with a few counts. V usage is TRBV14 and J usage is TRBJ2-1, with D possibly matching TRBD1 (5 bases). There are 15 residues in the CDR3. Trimming pared 1 base from V and 0 bases from J, leaving 7 bases between. CDR1 and CDR2 (germline): SGHDN, FVKESK. The CDR3 sequence: CASSQGGNSYNEQFF. CDR3 coding DNA: TGTGCCAGCAGCCAAGGGGGCAACTCCTACAATGAGCAGTTCTTC.

The J gene is TRBJ2-3, the V gene TRBV5-1; weak D call: TRBD2 (7 bases). The ends were cut back, 1 base at V and 2 bases at J, with 20 bases in the middle. Germline V lookup: CDR1 SGHRS, CDR2 YFSETQ. This CDR3 is built from 18 residues. The DNA for the CDR3 is TGCGCCAGCAGCTTGCTTTTTCGGGGGGCAACTCTCACAGATACGCAGTATTTT. Translating gives CASSLLFRGATLTDTQYF.

The chain couples TRBV5-1 to TRBJ2-7; 11 bases are shared with TRBD1. The V and J ends lost 4 bases and 5 bases, in that order; junction bases with no gene match: 5. The germline CDR1 and CDR2 sequences are SGHRS and YFSETQ. The CDR3 has 14 amino acids. CDR3 coding DNA: TGCGCCAGCAGCGGACAGGGGGCTGGGAACGAGCAGTACTTC. It yields the protein CASSGQGAGNEQYF.